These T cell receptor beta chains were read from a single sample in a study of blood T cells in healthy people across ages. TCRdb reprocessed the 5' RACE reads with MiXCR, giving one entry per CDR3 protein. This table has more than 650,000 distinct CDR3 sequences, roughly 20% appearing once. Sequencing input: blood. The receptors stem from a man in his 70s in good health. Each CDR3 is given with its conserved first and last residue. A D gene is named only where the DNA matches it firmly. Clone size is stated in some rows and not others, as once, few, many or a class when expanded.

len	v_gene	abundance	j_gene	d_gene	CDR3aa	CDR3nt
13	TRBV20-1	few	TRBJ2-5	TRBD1	CSAPKGGSYEQCF	TGCAGTGCACCAAAAGGGGGCTCCTACGAGCAGTGCTTC
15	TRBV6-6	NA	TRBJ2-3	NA	CASRGAAQGTDTQYF	TGTGCCAGCAGGGGGGCGGCCCAGGGCACAGATACGCAGTATTTT
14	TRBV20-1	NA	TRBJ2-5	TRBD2	CSAPRTSPRETQYF	TGCAGTGCTCCCAGGACTAGTCCCAGGGAGACCCAGTACTTC
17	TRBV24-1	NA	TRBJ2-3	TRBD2	CATSERGTSGNTDTQYF	TGTGCCACCAGTGAACGTGGGACTAGCGGGAACACAGATACGCAGTATTTT
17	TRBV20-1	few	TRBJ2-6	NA	CSARENGRISGANVLTF	TGCAGTGCTAGAGAAAACGGACGGATCTCTGGGGCCAACGTCCTGACTTTC
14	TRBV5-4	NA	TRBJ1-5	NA	CASSSGGAGQPQHF	TGTGCCAGCAGCTCGGGGGGGGCGGGTCAGCCCCAGCATTTT
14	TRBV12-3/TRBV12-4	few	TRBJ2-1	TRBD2	CASSLRREVNEQFF	TGTGCCAGCAGTTTGAGGCGGGAGGTCAATGAGCAGTTCTTC
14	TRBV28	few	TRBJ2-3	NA	CASSLPLGGNTQYF	TGTGCCAGCAGTTTACCTCTGGGGGGAAATACGCAGTATTTT
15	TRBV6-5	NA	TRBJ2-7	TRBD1	CASSWGQGSFYEQYF	TGTGCCAGCAGTTGGGGACAGGGAAGTTTCTACGAGCAGTACTTC
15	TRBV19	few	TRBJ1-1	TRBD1	CASSPATGGKAEAFF	TGTGCCAGTAGTCCAGCGACAGGGGGGAAGGCTGAAGCTTTCTTT
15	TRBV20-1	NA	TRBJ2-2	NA	CSANRDGRNTGELFF	TGCAGTGCTAACCGGGACGGACGCAACACCGGGGAGCTGTTTTTT
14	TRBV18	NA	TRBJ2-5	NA	CASSGVGYEETQYF	TGTGCCAGCTCTGGAGTCGGATACGAAGAGACCCAGTACTTC
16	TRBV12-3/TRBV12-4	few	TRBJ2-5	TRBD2	CASSLRGSGKRETQYF	TGTGCCAGCAGTTTGCGTGGGAGCGGGAAAAGGGAGACCCAGTACTTC
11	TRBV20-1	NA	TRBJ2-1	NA	CSARGANEQFF	TGCAGTGCTAGAGGAGCCAATGAGCAGTTCTTC
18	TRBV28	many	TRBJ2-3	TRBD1	CASSFLGPRGQGTDTQYF	TGTGCCAGCAGTTTCCTCGGCCCCCGGGGACAGGGGACAGATACGCAGTATTTT
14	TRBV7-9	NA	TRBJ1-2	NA	CASSLSGDRSGYTF	TGTGCCAGCAGCCTCTCGGGGGATCGGAGTGGCTACACCTTC
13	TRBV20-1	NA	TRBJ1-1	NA	CSASSLLGASAFF	TGCAGTGCTAGCAGCTTATTGGGGGCGTCGGCTTTCTTT
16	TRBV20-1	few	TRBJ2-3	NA	CSARTTGGTPPDTQYF	TGCAGTGCTCGAACAACAGGAGGGACGCCGCCTGATACGCAGTATTTT
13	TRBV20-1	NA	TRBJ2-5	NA	CSARNVAQETQYF	TGCAGTGCTAGGAACGTGGCGCAAGAGACCCAGTACTTC
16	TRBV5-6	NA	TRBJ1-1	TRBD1	CASSSRTGGWGTEAFF	TGTGCCAGCAGCAGCAGGACAGGGGGTTGGGGCACTGAAGCTTTCTTT
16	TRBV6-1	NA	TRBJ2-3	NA	CASSDLRGSPTDTQYF	TGTGCCAGCAGTGATCTCAGGGGTTCCCCCACAGATACGCAGTATTTT
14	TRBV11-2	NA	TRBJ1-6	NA	CASSLQGTKSPLHF	TGTGCCAGCAGCCTGCAGGGTACTAAATCACCCCTCCACTTT
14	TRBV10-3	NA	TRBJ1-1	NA	CAISKEGMNTEAFF	TGTGCCATCAGTAAGGAAGGAATGAACACTGAAGCTTTCTTT
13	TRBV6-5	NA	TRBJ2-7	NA	CASSQGTSYEQYF	TGTGCCAGCAGTCAGGGGACATCCTACGAGCAGTACTTC
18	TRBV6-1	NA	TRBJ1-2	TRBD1	CASSEVRGDRGIGYGYTF	TGTGCCAGCAGTGAAGTCCGCGGGGACAGGGGTATTGGCTATGGCTACACCTTC
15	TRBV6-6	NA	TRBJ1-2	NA	CASSLQGRGNYGYTF	TGTGCCAGCAGCCTACAGGGTAGGGGAAACTATGGCTACACCTTC
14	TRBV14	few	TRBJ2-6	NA	CASGDSSGANVLTF	TGTGCCAGCGGCGACAGCTCTGGGGCCAACGTCCTGACTTTC
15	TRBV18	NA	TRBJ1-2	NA	CASSPVEGTNYGYTF	TGTGCCAGCTCACCCGTCGAAGGGACTAACTATGGCTACACCTTC
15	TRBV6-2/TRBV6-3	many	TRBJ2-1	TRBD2	CASSRLAGGLDEQFF	TGTGCCAGCAGCCGACTAGCGGGAGGGTTAGATGAGCAGTTCTTC